This TCR beta chain was observed in a study of chemoradiotherapy in HPV16-positive cancers. On the study more broadly: Functional T-cell assays on a couple of HPV16-positive patients' cells defined candidate HPV-specific clones and common TCR motifs. General study findings and limits: In HPV16-positive patients, HPV-responsive T-cell expansion tracked better recurrence-free survival.

The protocol was immunoSEQ multiplex PCR, while the TCRdb copy is restricted to in-frame clones and leaves out a portion. The sample lists approximately 13,000 clones, over 75% occurring once. On this clone itself: Its antigen is unknown.

CDR3 size: 14 residues. This receptor was obtained from a human donor with HPV-associated anogenital cancer. The chain couples TRBV21-1 to TRBJ1-3; TRBD1, as called in the table, went unchecked against the DNA. TRBV21-1 corresponds to a pseudogene. Material: blood, obtained from a patient who underwent chemoradiotherapy. The CDR3 region is CASPRDTSGNTIYF. DNA of the CDR3: TGTGCCAGTCCCAGGGACACCTCTGGAAACACCATATATTTT.